This TCR beta chain was recovered during a study of control samples from healthy donors and cancer patients. Profiled with immunoSEQ multiplex PCR; TCRdb holds only in-frame clones, not every one. This table has about 95,000 clones, 88% appearing once. V shed 10 bases, J shed 8 bases, and the junction held 13 bases outside the gene matches. Per the germline V gene, CDR1 is MNHEY and CDR2 is SVGAGI. There are 13 residues in the CDR3. This chain uses TRBV6-5 with TRBJ1-2; 7 bases map to TRBD1. What was sequenced was blood. This clonotype was obtained from a woman in her 70s in good health. Here the CDR3 reads CATSATGVGGYTF. The CDR3 DNA reads as TGTGCCACCAGCGCTACAGGGGTGGGGGGCTACACCTTC.